Shown below are 32 T cell receptor beta chains from a single sample sequenced in a study of CD8 T cells in ankylosing spondylitis. TCRdb called the 5' RACE reads again in MiXCR, with one record for every CDR3 protein. The repertoire holds about 310,000 distinct CDR3 sequences, about a fifth seen once, with 3.5% in the top ten. Sequenced material: blood, either unsorted or a sorted T cell fraction (not recorded which). The receptors were sampled from a female donor with ankylosing spondylitis or in good health (not recorded which).

This clonotype was observed at least ten times. This chain links TRBV15 with TRBJ1-1; 7 nucleotides agree with TRBD1. V trimming: 4 bases; J trimming: 0 bases; junction bases outside the gene matches: 5. This CDR3 has 15 amino acids. Germline loops: CDR1 LNHNV, CDR2 YYDKDF (reference sequence). CDR3 residues: CATSTRDSMNTEAFF. The CDR3 region has the DNA TGTGCCACCAGCACCCGGGACAGTATGAACACTGAAGCTTTCTTT.

This clonotype was observed a few times. The chain recombines TRBV18 with TRBJ2-5; D call uncertain. CDR3 length: 13 residues. V was trimmed by 3 bases and J by 2 bases, leaving 7 bases between them. The germline CDR1 and CDR2 sequences are KGHSH and LQKENI. As DNA, the CDR3 is TGTGCCAGCTCACCGGCCCGTCAAGAGACCCAGTACTTC. It translates to CASSPARQETQYF.

The chain is built from TRBV7-2 and TRBJ2-2; D unclear. Germline V CDR1 and CDR2: SGHTA, FQGNSA. Trimming pared 5 bases from V and 4 bases from J, leaving 11 bases between. This CDR3 has 14 amino acids. CDR3 nucleotides: TGTGCCAGCAGCAACGATTGGGGCACCGGGGAGCTGTTTTTT. It encodes CASSNDWGTGELFF.

This clonotype was found many times. The rearrangement joins TRBV6-1 to TRBJ1-5; a possible D gene is TRBD1 (6 bases). The V gene lost 6 bases and the J gene lost 1 base, with 10 bases spanning the gap. The germline CDR1 and CDR2 sequences are MNHNS and SASEGT. CDR3 length equals 14 residues. The DNA for the CDR3 is TGTGCCAGCAGCGCCGGGGGCAGCAATCAGCCCCAGCATTTT. Amino acid sequence: CASSAGGSNQPQHF.

This clonotype was counted a few times. The V gene is TRBV6-6, the J gene TRBJ1-1, with D hard to call. Trimming removed 0 bases from V and 4 bases from J, with 6 bases in between. Germline CDR1 MNHNY, CDR2 SVGAGI (reference sequence). The length of the CDR3 is 13 residues. CDR3 amino acids: CASSYSRVTEAFF. CDR3 DNA sequence: TGTGCCAGCAGTTACTCGAGGGTCACTGAAGCTTTCTTT.

This clonotype was observed at least ten times. The chain is built from TRBV6-2 or TRBV6-3 and TRBJ1-1; D is perhaps TRBD1 (5 bases). Looked up from germline, CDR1 is MNHEY and CDR2 is SVGEGT. The length of the CDR3 is 16 residues. The germline V and J ends were trimmed by 2 bases and 3 bases, with 16 bases remaining between them. The CDR3 reads CASSYDIGGKDTEAFF. For the CDR3, the DNA is TGTGCCAGCAGTTACGATATCGGGGGGAAGGACACTGAAGCTTTCTTT.

The chain employs TRBV18 and TRBJ2-1; 11 bases line up with TRBD2. The germline V gene encodes CDR1 KGHSH and CDR2 LQKENI. The CDR3 is 15 residues long. V dropped 5 bases and J dropped 5; count of bases not matched to a gene: 5. This CDR3 reads CASSKTSGVNNEQFF. The CDR3 coding sequence is TGTGCCAGCTCAAAGACTAGCGGGGTGAACAATGAGCAGTTCTTC.

This clonotype was observed a few times. The chain employs TRBV6-1 and TRBJ1-1, with 10 bases fitting TRBD1. After removal of 7 bases from V and 8 bases from J, the junction contained 7 bases not matched to a gene. Germline CDR1 and CDR2: MNHNS and SASEGT. The CDR3 sequence is 13 residues long. CDR3 nucleotides: TGTGCCAGCAATCGGGACAGGGGAGGGGAAGCTTTCTTT. It encodes CASNRDRGGEAFF.

This clonotype was recorded at least ten times. CDR3 DNA: TGTGCCAGCAGCTTGATAGCGGGAGGGAGGACCTACGAGCAGTACTTC. The encoded protein is CASSLIAGGRTYEQYF. The J gene is TRBJ2-7, the V gene TRBV11-2, with TRBD2 matching 11 bases. The CDR3 totals 16 residues. The V gene end was trimmed by 3 bases and the J gene end by 2 bases; junction bases not matched to a gene: 6. Per the germline V gene, CDR1 is SGHAT and CDR2 is FQNNGV.

This clonotype was picked up a small number of times. The chain links TRBV12-3 or TRBV12-4 to TRBJ2-5; possible D gene TRBD1, 6 bases. The CDR3 has 14 amino acids. The germline V and J ends were trimmed by 5 bases and 3 bases, with 13 bases remaining between them. CDR3 region: CASSPRGREETQYF. DNA of the CDR3: TGTGCCAGCAGTCCCAGGGGCCGAGAAGAGACCCAGTACTTC.

The DNA of the CDR3 is TGTGCCAGCAGGGATCGGGACAGGGGTTTAGGGAACAATGAGCAGTTCTTC. This codes for CASRDRDRGLGNNEQFF. The genes are TRBV2 and TRBJ2-1, with 10 positions matching TRBD1. The length of the CDR3 is 17 residues. J lost 5 bases, V lost 6 bases, and 13 bases had no gene match. Germline V CDR1 and CDR2: SNHLY, FYNNEI.

The rearrangement uses TRBV15 and TRBJ1-2; weak D call: TRBD1 (5 bases). Trimming shortened V by 4 bases and J by 7 bases, and 25 bases separated the two germline ends. This CDR3 region has 17 residues. Germline-derived CDR1 and CDR2 are LNHNV and YYDKDF (reference sequence). The CDR3 region is CATSNPVRDSGRIGYTF. CDR3 nucleotide sequence: TGTGCCACCAGCAACCCAGTGAGGGATTCGGGACGTATTGGCTACACCTTC.

A remark on this clonotype: A read error may be the cause here, since a much bigger clone is one base away. J is TRBJ2-7 and V is TRBV29-1, with 8 bases that match TRBD2. Germline values: CDR1 SQVTM, CDR2 ANQGSEA. The CDR3 spans 12 residues. The V and J ends lost 3 bases and 12 bases, in that order; junction bases with no gene match: 10. The CDR3 reads CSVDAPGGPLYF. The CDR3, as DNA: TGCAGCGTTGACGCGCCGGGAGGGCCTCTGTACTTC.

The chain is built from TRBV7-9 and TRBJ2-1; D tentatively fits TRBD1 or TRBD2 (5 bases each). Germline CDR1 is SEHNR and CDR2 is FQNEAQ (reference sequence). The CDR3 contains 14 residues. V lost 5 bases and J lost 10, with 18 bases in between. The CDR3 DNA follows: TGTGCCAGCAGCCCATCCTCGGTGGGGGACGAGCAGTTCTTC. It yields the protein CASSPSSVGDEQFF.

V and J are TRBV20-1 and TRBJ2-7; no firm D call. V lost 3 bases and J lost 2, with 14 bases in between. CDR1 and CDR2 from the germline V gene are DFQATT and SNEGSKA (reference sequence). The CDR3 consists of 14 residues. The CDR3 spells CSARDRVWPYEQYF. DNA for the CDR3: TGCAGTGCTAGGGACCGGGTTTGGCCCTACGAGCAGTACTTC.

V usage is TRBV20-1 and J usage is TRBJ2-3; D gene ambiguous. The CDR3 has 14 residues. With 0 bases removed from V and 5 bases from J, the gap between germline ends came to 12 bases. Per the germline V gene, CDR1 is DFQATT and CDR2 is SNEGSKA (reference sequence). The CDR3 loop is CSARDPPPGDTQYF. The CDR3 nucleotides read TGCAGTGCTAGAGACCCCCCGCCGGGAGATACGCAGTATTTT.

This sequence joins TRBV10-3 and TRBJ1-3; D is undetermined. Germline assignment: CDR1 ENHRY and CDR2 SYGVKD. This CDR3 region has 16 residues. V lost 0 bases and J lost 2, with 11 bases in between. The CDR3 loop is CAISESTLATGNTIYF. The CDR3 region has the DNA TGTGCCATCAGTGAGTCGACGTTGGCGACTGGAAACACCATATATTTT.

The table lists this clonotype with a few counts. This chain links TRBV14 with TRBJ2-1, with a possible D match to TRBD2 (5 bases). Germline CDR1 SGHDN, CDR2 FVKESK. This CDR3 has 12 amino acids. The V end was cut by 4 bases, the J end by 5 bases, with 6 bases between. Here the CDR3 DNA reads TGTGCCAGCAGCCCCGGGAACAATGAGCAGTTCTTC. This translates into CASSPGNNEQFF.

A few counts support this clonotype. The chain joins TRBV12-3 or TRBV12-4 to TRBJ2-3; 8 positions agree with TRBD2. Losses at the gene ends were 1 base for V and 5 bases for J; bases not matched to a gene: 8. This CDR3 spans 16 amino acids. For the CDR3, the DNA is TGTGCCAGCAGTTTAGGGGTTAGCGGGGATGGAGATACGCAGTATTTT. Translated, it gives CASSLGVSGDGDTQYF.

The chain links TRBV4-3 to TRBJ2-1, with D perhaps TRBD2 (6 bases). Germline values: CDR1 LGHNA, CDR2 YSLEER. The ends were cut back, 1 base at V and 2 bases at J, with 9 bases in the middle. This CDR3 comprises 15 residues. The CDR3 DNA sequence: TGCGCCAGCAGCCAAGCGGGAGAAGCCTACAATGAGCAGTTCTTC. As protein: CASSQAGEAYNEQFF.

The V and J genes are TRBV5-6 and TRBJ2-7; maybe TRBD2 (5 bases). Trimming removed 4 bases from V and 10 bases from J, with 15 bases in between. Germline V gives CDR1 SGHDT, CDR2 YYEEEE. The CDR3 contains 12 residues. CDR3 nucleotide sequence: TGTGCCAGCAGCCCCGGAGGCCTCAACCAGTACTTC. Translating gives CASSPGGLNQYF. The complete variable domain, with remaining parts taken from reference TRBV5-6 and TRBJ2-7, reads DAGVTQSPTHLIKTRGQQVTLRCSPKSGHDTVSWYQQALGQGPQFIFQYYEEEERQRGNFPDRFSGHQFPNYSSELNVNALLLGDSALYLCASSPGGLNQYFGPGTRLTVT.

At least ten counts were recorded for this clonotype. The gene calls are TRBV29-1 and TRBJ2-5; 11 positions match TRBD2. Germline-derived CDR1 and CDR2 are SQVTM and ANQGSEA. Losses at the gene ends were 4 bases for V and 5 bases for J; bases not matched to a gene: 12. The CDR3 contains 16 residues. CDR3: CSVALAGGGVLETQYF. The CDR3 region has the DNA TGCAGCGTTGCGCTAGCGGGAGGAGGAGTTTTGGAGACCCAGTACTTC.

This chain joins TRBV6-2 or TRBV6-3 and TRBJ2-1; TRBD1 agrees at 8 bases. CDR3 length equals 13 residues. With 5 bases clipped from V and 8 bases from J, the junction kept 5 bases outside the gene matches. CDR1 MNHEY and CDR2 SVGEGT come from the germline V gene. This chain's CDR3 is CASSPDRGDEQFF. The DNA of the CDR3 is TGTGCCAGCAGTCCTGACAGGGGAGATGAGCAGTTCTTC.

The chain carries TRBV2 and TRBJ2-1, with no clear D. The CDR3 spans 10 residues. Per the germline V gene, CDR1 is SNHLY and CDR2 is FYNNEI. Trimming shortened V by 6 bases and J by 9 bases, and 6 bases separated the two germline ends. The CDR3 spells CASRNVEQFF. CDR3 nucleotides: TGTGCCAGCAGGAATGTTGAGCAGTTCTTC.

There are a few counts of this clonotype. The DNA of the CDR3 is TGTGCCAGCAGCCCACGACTAGGCTACACCTTC. It specifies CASSPRLGYTF. This chain connects TRBV6-2 or TRBV6-3 to TRBJ1-2; D is ambiguous. This CDR3 is 11 amino acids long. Germline CDR1 reads MNHEY; CDR2 reads SVGEGT. V dropped 6 bases and J dropped 8 bases, with 10 bases sitting between them.

This chain uses TRBV29-1 with TRBJ1-1; 7 bases are a match to TRBD1. The V gene's germline CDR1 is SQVTM and CDR2 ANQGSEA. CDR3 size: 14 residues. V was clipped by 6 bases and J by 1 base; unmatched bases: 8. The CDR3 region has the DNA TGCAGCGTGGGGTACAGGGGCAAGAACACTGAAGCTTTCTTT. It is translated as CSVGYRGKNTEAFF.

This clonotype was detected a few times. This chain links TRBV12-3 or TRBV12-4 with TRBJ2-7; 7 nucleotides line up with TRBD2. The CDR3 runs 13 residues. V lost 2 bases, J lost 7 bases, and 5 bases stayed unmatched. The CDR3 sequence: CASSLTGGGEQYF. The CDR3 DNA sequence: TGTGCCAGCAGTTTAACTGGCGGGGGAGAGCAGTACTTC.

This sequence joins TRBV29-1 and TRBJ1-1; unclear D gene. Per germline, CDR1 SQVTM and CDR2 ANQGSEA. This CDR3 comprises 13 residues. CDR3 nucleotides: TGCAGTGCCTCGGGCAGACAGAACACTGAAGCTTTCTTT. Its translation is CSASGRQNTEAFF.

This rearrangement joins TRBV7-9 to TRBJ2-7; TRBD2 matches at 9 bases. The CDR3 covers 14 residues. The V gene's germline CDR1 is SEHNR and CDR2 FQNEAQ (reference sequence). Trimming at V came to 4 bases and at J to 4 bases, leaving 5 bases not matched to a gene. In nucleotides, the CDR3 is TGTGCCAGCAGCTACGGGACTAGCAGTTACGAGCAGTACTTC. Protein: CASSYGTSSYEQYF.

This chain uses TRBV6-5 with TRBJ1-2; possible D gene TRBD1, 6 bases. Germline CDR1 and CDR2: MNHEY and SVGAGI. The V gene lost 8 bases and the J gene lost 2 bases, with 6 bases spanning the gap. CDR3 size: 11 residues. The CDR3 protein is CASGQNYGYTF. In DNA, the CDR3 is TGTGCCAGCGGACAGAACTATGGCTACACCTTC.

The gene calls are TRBV11-2 and TRBJ2-2; D is undetermined. V lost 5 bases and J 2 bases, leaving 12 bases between the germline ends. CDR3 length: 15 amino acids. Germline values: CDR1 SGHAT, CDR2 FQNNGV. CDR3 coding DNA: TGTGCCAGCAGCCCTTACGACCTAAACACCGGGGAGCTGTTTTTT. Amino acids: CASSPYDLNTGELFF.

This clonotype was counted at least ten times. The chain uses TRBV20-1 and TRBJ2-7; tentatively, D is TRBD1 or TRBD2 (5 bases each). The CDR3 has 17 amino acids. CDR1 and CDR2 (germline): DFQATT, SNEGSKA (reference sequence). V was clipped by 3 bases and J by 2 bases, with 23 bases between them. As DNA, the CDR3 is TGCAGTGCTAGGCCGCGAGCTGCTCAGGGACCCCCCTACGAGCAGTACTTC. It yields the protein CSARPRAAQGPPYEQYF.